This is a list of T cell receptor beta chains from one sample in a study of CD8+ T cells in alopecia areata. Data came from immunoSEQ multiplex PCR; TCRdb stores just in-frame clones and leaves some out. The table lists about 150,000 clones, 40% to 65% of them singletons. Sample: CD8+ T cells sorted from blood, taken at week 0. These receptors were collected from a human donor with alopecia areata. Each CDR3 is given with its conserved first and last residue. The D gene is left open where the match is weak. Size is stated for part of the rows, as once, few or many counts, or as a class when the clone is expanded.

J gene | V gene | D gene | clone size | CDR3 protein | CDR3 DNA
TRBJ2-7 | TRBV7-2 | NA | few | CASSLGVLTYEQYF | TGTGCCAGCAGCTTAGGCGTTTTAACCTACGAGCAGTACTTC
TRBJ1-1 | TRBV13 | NA | once | CASSLGLSQEAFF | TGTGCCAGCAGCTTAGGCCTCTCTCAGGAGGCTTTCTTT
TRBJ2-7 | TRBV6-1 | NA | few | CASSEVEGGYEQYF | TGTGCCAGCAGTGAAGTGGAAGGGGGCTACGAGCAGTACTTC
TRBJ2-5 | TRBV4-3 | NA | NA | CASSQDRGGETQYF | TGCGCCAGCAGCCAAGATAGGGGGGGGGAGACCCAGTACTTC
TRBJ2-7 | TRBV7-9 | NA | NA | CASSFTSYEQYF | TGTGCCAGCAGCTTTACCTCCTACGAGCAGTACTTC
TRBJ2-1 | TRBV10-2 | TRBD2 | NA | CASALAGNEQFF | TGCGCCAGCGCGCTAGCGGGCAATGAGCAGTTCTTC
TRBJ1-5 | TRBV29-1 | NA | NA | CSVLGSGGQPQHF | TGCAGCGTCCTCGGGTCGGGTGGTCAGCCCCAGCATTTT
TRBJ2-1 | TRBV15 | NA | few | CATSRGGGTAYNEQFF | TGTGCCACCAGCAGAGGAGGCGGCACCGCCTACAATGAGCAGTTCTTC
TRBJ2-1 | TRBV6-5 | NA | NA | CASSYSRGGEQFF | TGTGCCAGCAGTTACTCTAGAGGCGGTGAGCAGTTCTTC
TRBJ2-2 | TRBV15 | NA | NA | CATSRDQEHPASNTGELFF | TGTGCCACCAGCAGAGATCAGGAACACCCCGCGTCGAACACCGGGGAGCTGTTTTTT